What follows are 13 T cell receptor beta chains derived from one specimen sequenced in a study of regulatory T cells in long-lasting Graves disease (dated by TCRdb to the early 2020s). The time point tag for this specimen amounts to: newly diagnosed GD, antithyroid drugs for less than 3 months. For both TCR sequencing and RNA sequencing, RNA was extracted from PBMCs using TRIzol. Library method: multiplex PCR. Sequencing relied on an Illumina HiSeq 4000. CDR3 regions were amplified by Arm-PCR with iRepertoire HTBI primers to construct TCR beta libraries. The public reads were reanalyzed by TCRdb: fastp trimming at Q25, MiXCR alignment, in-frame beta chains only. Identical CDR3 protein sequences are pooled into one entry, listed with their most common genes and DNA. In this sample the table shows 300,000 to 400,000 distinct CDR3 sequences, about 16% of which occur a single time. Of the sample, about 24% is held by the ten largest clones.

The input for sequencing was peripheral blood mononuclear cells (PBMCs), taken at new diagnosis, from a patient treated with antithyroid drugs. Receptors were obtained from a female donor with Graves disease.

This clonotype was counted at least ten times. V and J are TRBV27 and TRBJ1-4; 9 positions match TRBD1. The CDR3 is made up of 20 amino acids. Germline assignment: CDR1 MNHEY and CDR2 SMNVEV (reference sequence). V was pared by 2 bases and J by 0 bases, with 13 bases of the junction left unmatched. In DNA, the CDR3 is TGTGCCAGCAGTTTAACGGGACAGGGACCCACCCCGCCAACTAATGAAAAACTGTTTTTT. This encodes CASSLTGQGPTPPTNEKLFF.

The chain uses TRBV3-1 and TRBJ2-5, with D tentatively TRBD1 (6 bases). The CDR3 contains 14 residues. The V gene's germline CDR1 is LGHDT and CDR2 YNNKEL (reference sequence). V gave up 6 bases and J gave up 2 bases, with 13 bases separating them. CDR3 bases: TGTGCCAGCAGGGGGGCAGGAGAACAAGAGACCCAGTACTTC. This codes for CASRGAGEQETQYF.

This clonotype was observed at least ten times. The V call is TRBV2, the J call TRBJ1-5; TRBD1 matches 7 bases. J lost 2 bases, V lost 8 bases, and 6 bases had no gene match. There are 14 residues in the CDR3. The germline gives CDR1 SNHLY, CDR2 FYNNEI. CDR3 DNA sequence: TGTGCCAGCCAAGAAGGGACAGGCAATCAGCCCCAGCATTTT. As protein: CASQEGTGNQPQHF.

The chain combines TRBV2 with TRBJ2-4, with 12 nucleotides matching TRBD2. The CDR3 is 17 residues long. V was pared by 6 bases and J by 0 bases, with 6 bases of the junction left unmatched. Germline CDR1 SNHLY, CDR2 FYNNEI. CDR3 nucleotide sequence: TGTGCCAGCAGCCCCGGACTAGCGGGACTAGCCAAAAACATTCAGTACTTC. Its protein product is CASSPGLAGLAKNIQYF. The full variable domain, with the rest looked up from reference TRBV2 and TRBJ2-4, is EPEVTQTPSHQVTQMGQEVILRCVPISNHLYFYWYRQILGQKVEFLVSFYNNEISEKSEIFDDQFSVERPDGSNFTLKIRSTKLEDSAMYFCASSPGLAGLAKNIQYFGAGTRLSVL.

The sample holds many counts of this clonotype. V and J are TRBV27 and TRBJ1-2; 9 bases line up with TRBD1. Germline V gives CDR1 MNHEY, CDR2 SMNVEV (reference sequence). J gave up 5 bases and V 6 bases, and 7 bases lay outside the gene matches. This CDR3 is built from 14 residues. The CDR3 here is CASSPPGTGYGYTF. In DNA form, the CDR3 reads TGTGCCAGCAGCCCGCCTGGGACAGGGTATGGCTACACCTTC.

This chain joins TRBV5-1 and TRBJ1-1; D may be TRBD1 (5 bases). The CDR3 contains 13 residues. Germline V gene data show CDR1 as SGHRS and CDR2 as YFSETQ. Trimming removed 3 bases from V and 3 bases from J, with 9 bases in between. Here the CDR3 reads CASSWRGDTEAFF. The CDR3 DNA reads as TGCGCCAGCAGCTGGAGGGGAGACACTGAAGCTTTCTTT.

This clonotype was found many times. The chain employs TRBV6-1 and TRBJ1-5, with TRBD1 matching over 9 bases. The V and J ends lost 7 bases and 4 bases, in that order; junction bases with no gene match: 11. From germline, CDR1 is MNHNS and CDR2 SASEGT. The CDR3 totals 16 residues. CDR3 DNA: TGTGCCAGCATTATCGAGGTAGGGACAGGGAATCAGCCCCAGCATTTT. It specifies CASIIEVGTGNQPQHF.

This clonotype was found many times. V and J are TRBV11-2 and TRBJ2-7; unclear D gene. V was pared by 1 base and J by 0 bases, with 10 bases between. Germline V gene lookup returns CDR1 SGHAT and CDR2 FQNNGV. The CDR3 spans 15 residues. The CDR3 here is CASSLASYGSYEQYF. CDR3 sequence (DNA): TGTGCCAGCAGCTTAGCCTCCTACGGCTCCTACGAGCAGTACTTC. Variable domain in full (rest from reference TRBV11-2 and TRBJ2-7): EAGVAQSPRYKIIEKRQSVAFWCNPISGHATLYWYQQILGQGPKLLIQFQNNGVVDDSQLPKDRFSAERLKGVDSTLKIQPAKLEDSAVYLCASSLASYGSYEQYFGPGTRLTVT.

This clonotype was picked up a small number of times. This chain links TRBV9 with TRBJ1-1; D is unclear. The V end was cut by 2 bases, the J end by 4 bases, with 9 bases between. Germline values: CDR1 SGDLS, CDR2 YYNGEE. The CDR3 contains 13 residues. This CDR3 reads CASSVWEGTEAFF. CDR3 coding DNA: TGTGCCAGCAGCGTGTGGGAGGGCACTGAAGCTTTCTTT.

This clonotype appeared many times. The rearrangement joins TRBV3-1 to TRBJ2-5; D not resolved. The V gene's germline CDR1 is LGHDT and CDR2 YNNKEL (reference sequence). The germline V and J ends were trimmed by 4 bases and 5 bases, with 11 bases remaining between them. The length of the CDR3 is 13 residues. The CDR3 DNA reads as TGTGCCAGCAGCCTCATCCCGGAGGAGACCCAGTACTTC. This translates into CASSLIPEETQYF.

This clonotype has a count of ten or more. The V and J genes are TRBV4-3 and TRBJ2-7; the D gene is possibly TRBD2 (5 bases). The germline gives CDR1 LGHNA, CDR2 YSLEER. This CDR3 region has 16 residues. Trimming left V 1 base short and J 8 bases short, with 21 bases between. The CDR3 DNA is TGCGCCAGCAGCCAAGTTTCCCAGGTCCGAGGAGGAAAGCAGTACTTC. It is translated as CASSQVSQVRGGKQYF.

This clonotype was found many times. V is TRBV29-1 and J is TRBJ1-5; D gene unclear. Germline values: CDR1 SQVTM, CDR2 ANQGSEA. This CDR3 contains 13 residues. V gave up 4 bases and J gave up 1 base, with 8 bases separating them. This CDR3 is CSVGAGSNQPQHF. CDR3 coding DNA: TGCAGCGTTGGGGCGGGAAGCAATCAGCCCCAGCATTTT. Combining the CDR3 with reference TRBV29-1 and TRBJ1-5 gives the whole variable domain SAVISQKPSRDICQRGTSLTIQCQVDSQVTMMFWYRQQPGQSLTLIATANQGSEATYESGFVIDKFPISRPNLTFSTLTVSNMSPEDSSIYLCSVGAGSNQPQHFGDGTRLSIL.

For this clonotype: This likely traces to a read error, being one base from a far larger clone. The J gene is TRBJ2-1, the V gene TRBV9; 8 bases fit TRBD1. The CDR3 covers 14 residues. Looked up from germline, CDR1 is SGDLS and CDR2 is YYNGEE. V dropped 0 bases and J dropped 10; count of bases not matched to a gene: 6. The CDR3 protein is CASSVEAGGNEQFF. The CDR3 region has the DNA TGTGCCAGCAGCGTAGAGGCAGGGGGCAACGAGCAGTTCTTC.